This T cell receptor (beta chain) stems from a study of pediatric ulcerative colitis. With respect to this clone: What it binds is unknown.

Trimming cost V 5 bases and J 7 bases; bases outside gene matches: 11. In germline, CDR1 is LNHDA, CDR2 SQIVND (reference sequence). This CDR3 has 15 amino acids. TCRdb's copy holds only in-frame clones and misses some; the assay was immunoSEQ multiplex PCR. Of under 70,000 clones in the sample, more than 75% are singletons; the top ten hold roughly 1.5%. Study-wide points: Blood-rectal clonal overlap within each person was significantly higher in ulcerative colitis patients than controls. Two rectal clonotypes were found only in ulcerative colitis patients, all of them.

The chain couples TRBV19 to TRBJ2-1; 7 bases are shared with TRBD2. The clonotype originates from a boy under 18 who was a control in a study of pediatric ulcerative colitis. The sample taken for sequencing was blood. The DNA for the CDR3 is TGTGCCAGTAGTCCCACCCACACACTAGCGAATGAGCAGTTCTTC. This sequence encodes CASSPTHTLANEQFF.